Presented here are 9 T cell receptor beta chains from one specimen sequenced in a study of blood T cell repertoires in COVID-19. Assay: immunoSEQ multiplex PCR; the TCRdb copy retains only in-frame clones and omits some. This table has about 74,000 clones, roughly 88% appearing once. Sequencing was performed on peripheral blood. The receptors shown here come from a woman aged 50 to 60 in a cohort sampled during active COVID-19.

The chain couples TRBV18 to TRBJ1-5; 9 bases fit TRBD1. Germline V gene lookup returns CDR1 KGHSH and CDR2 LQKENI. Germline trimming cut 3 bases from V and 7 bases from J; bases unmatched to any gene: 7. This CDR3 spans 15 amino acids. CDR3 in DNA: TGTGCCAGCTCACCCGGGACAGGGAACGGACAGCCCCAGCATTTT. It specifies CASSPGTGNGQPQHF.

The J gene is TRBJ2-7, the V gene TRBV19; D not resolved. Germline V CDR1 and CDR2: LNHDA, SQIVND (reference sequence). Trimming removed 5 bases from V and 0 bases from J, with 17 bases in between. CDR3 length equals 16 residues. Here the CDR3 reads CASSLSPLPGSYEQYF. DNA of the CDR3: TGTGCCAGTAGTCTATCGCCTCTGCCGGGCTCCTACGAGCAGTACTTC.

CDR3: CASSLRRGQETQYF. The CDR3 DNA follows: TGTGCCAGCAGCTTAAGGCGGGGCCAAGAGACCCAGTACTTC. This sequence joins TRBV11-2 and TRBJ2-5; D is possibly TRBD2 (6 bases). This CDR3 spans 14 amino acids. Germline CDR1 SGHAT, CDR2 FQNNGV. V was trimmed by 2 bases and J by 1 base, leaving 8 bases between them. Supplemented by reference TRBV11-2 and TRBJ2-5, the full variable domain reads EAGVAQSPRYKIIEKRQSVAFWCNPISGHATLYWYQQILGQGPKLLIQFQNNGVVDDSQLPKDRFSAERLKGVDSTLKIQPAKLEDSAVYLCASSLRRGQETQYFGPGTRLLVL.

CDR3 DNA: TGCGCCAGCAGCTCGACAGTAACCAATGAGCAGTTCTTC. The encoded protein is CASSSTVTNEQFF. The chain joins TRBV5-1 to TRBJ2-1, with a weak D call TRBD1 (5 bases). The V end was cut by 3 bases, the J end by 6 bases, with 10 bases between. CDR1 and CDR2 from the germline V gene are SGHRS and YFSETQ. This CDR3 region has 13 residues. The full variable domain, with the rest looked up from reference TRBV5-1 and TRBJ2-1, is KAGVTQTPRYLIKTRGQQVTLSCSPISGHRSVSWYQQTPGQGLQFLFEYFSETQRNKGNFPGRFSGRQFSNSRSEMNVSTLELGDSALYLCASSSTVTNEQFFGPGTRLTVL.

The chain carries TRBV7-2 and TRBJ2-2, with TRBD2 matching 14 bases. This CDR3 comprises 16 residues. V shed 5 bases, J shed 6 bases, and the junction held 5 bases outside the gene matches. CDR1 is SGHTA and CDR2 is FQGNSA in the germline V gene. The CDR3 loop is CASSPQGLAGAGELFF. The CDR3 region has the DNA TGTGCCAGCAGCCCCCAGGGACTAGCGGGAGCCGGGGAGCTGTTTTTT.

This clone has a handful of counts. V usage is TRBV4-1 and J usage is TRBJ1-5, with 7 nucleotides matching TRBD1. V shed 1 base, J shed 7 bases, and the junction held 7 bases outside the gene matches. Germline V gene data show CDR1 as MGHRA and CDR2 as YSYEKL. This CDR3 is built from 15 residues. The CDR3 sequence: CASSQAGQIRQPQHF. DNA of the CDR3: TGCGCCAGCAGCCAAGCGGGACAGATCCGCCAGCCCCAGCATTTT.

This clone was counted a single time. The chain couples TRBV27 to TRBJ1-1; D might be TRBD1 (5 bases). The CDR3 has 14 amino acids. Per germline, CDR1 MNHEY and CDR2 SMNVEV (reference sequence). The V and J ends lost 6 bases and 5 bases respectively, with 16 bases between them. The CDR3 nucleotides are TGTGCCAGCAGACACTCAGGAGGGGTTACTGAAGCTTTCTTT. Amino acid sequence: CASRHSGGVTEAFF.

The rearrangement uses TRBV6-6 and TRBJ1-1; D is unresolved. The ends were cut back, 2 bases at V and 8 bases at J, with 12 bases in the middle. The CDR3 is 13 amino acids. The germline gives CDR1 MNHNY, CDR2 SVGAGI (reference sequence). The CDR3 bases are TGTGCCAGCAGTTACGAGGAGGATCGAGAAGCTTTCTTT. It encodes CASSYEEDREAFF.

V usage is TRBV5-1 and J usage is TRBJ2-2, with D perhaps matching TRBD2 (6 bases). V was shortened by 2 bases and J by 5 bases, with 10 bases between the two germline ends. In germline, CDR1 is SGHRS, CDR2 YFSETQ. The CDR3 runs to 14 residues. The CDR3 DNA sequence: TGCGCCAGCAGCTTCGAGGGGAGGACCGGGGAGCTGTTTTTT. It encodes CASSFEGRTGELFF.